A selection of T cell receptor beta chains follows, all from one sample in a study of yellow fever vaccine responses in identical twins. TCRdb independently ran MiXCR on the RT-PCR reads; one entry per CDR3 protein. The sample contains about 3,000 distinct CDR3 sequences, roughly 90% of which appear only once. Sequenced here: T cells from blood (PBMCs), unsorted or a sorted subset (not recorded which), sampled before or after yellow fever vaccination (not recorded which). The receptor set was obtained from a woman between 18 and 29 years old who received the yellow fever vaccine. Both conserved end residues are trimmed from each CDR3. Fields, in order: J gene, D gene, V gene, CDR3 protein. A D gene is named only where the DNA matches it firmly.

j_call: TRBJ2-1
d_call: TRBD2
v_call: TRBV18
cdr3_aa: ASSPLLAGISNEQF

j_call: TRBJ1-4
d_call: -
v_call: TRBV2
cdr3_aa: ASRPVGAPNEKLF

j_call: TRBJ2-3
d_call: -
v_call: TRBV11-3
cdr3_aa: ASSLAWVASDTQY

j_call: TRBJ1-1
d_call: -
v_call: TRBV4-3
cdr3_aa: ASSQDRGSNTEAF

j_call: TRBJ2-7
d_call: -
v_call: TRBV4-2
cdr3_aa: ASSQDVRGGGGYEQY

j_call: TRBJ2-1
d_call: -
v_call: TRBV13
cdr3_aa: ASNNRYNEQF

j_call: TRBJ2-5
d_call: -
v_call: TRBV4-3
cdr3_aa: ASSQAYSSYQETQY

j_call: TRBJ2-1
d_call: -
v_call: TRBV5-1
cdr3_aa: ASSLQVPRNNEQF

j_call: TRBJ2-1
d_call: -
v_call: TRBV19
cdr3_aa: ATSRSSDSYNEQF

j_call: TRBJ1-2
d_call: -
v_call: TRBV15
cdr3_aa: ATSRDDYGYT